This entry lists 17 T cell receptor beta chains sequenced from one sample in a study of T-cell reconstitution after alpha-beta-depleted transplantation in children. It was with unique molecular identifiers that the TCRbeta library was prepared. TCRdb ran MiXCR on the PCR reads and lists one entry per CDR3 protein. The sample yields about 350,000 distinct CDR3 sequences, about 14% seen once. This specimen was PBMCs, taken from the stem cell graft. Receptors were obtained from a human donor who donated a stem cell graft to a child with Fanconi anemia.

The chain employs TRBV7-8 and TRBJ2-7; TRBD1 matches 7 bases. The CDR3 has 13 amino acids. V dropped 3 bases and J dropped 6; count of bases not matched to a gene: 5. Germline CDR1 reads SGHVS; CDR2 reads FQNEAQ. CDR3 residues: CASSFDRVGEQYF. The DNA of the CDR3 is TGTGCCAGCAGCTTTGACAGGGTCGGCGAGCAGTACTTC.

This clonotype has just a few counts. This chain joins TRBV10-3 and TRBJ1-1, with D perhaps TRBD1 (5 bases). Looked up from germline, CDR1 is ENHRY and CDR2 is SYGVKD. CDR3 length: 14 residues. Trimming removed 6 bases at V and 4 bases at J, with 15 bases between. The CDR3 loop is CAIRDSGDGTEAFF. In nucleotides, the CDR3 is TGTGCCATCAGGGACTCCGGGGACGGCACTGAAGCTTTCTTT.

This clonotype was observed a handful of times. The V gene is TRBV30, the J gene TRBJ1-1; 7 bases map to TRBD1. CDR1 is GTSNPN, CDR2 SVGIG, per germline (reference sequence). V was clipped by 4 bases and J by 5 bases; unmatched bases: 10. The CDR3 covers 14 residues. The CDR3 bases are TGTGCCTGGAAGACACAGGGGCTGGGTACTGAAGCTTTCTTT. Its translation: CAWKTQGLGTEAFF.

This clonotype showed up many times. The V gene is TRBV6-6, the J gene TRBJ1-1; no firm D call. Germline V gene lookup returns CDR1 MNHNY and CDR2 SVGAGI (reference sequence). The length of the CDR3 is 13 residues. V was clipped by 2 bases and J by 7 bases, with 11 bases between them. The CDR3 DNA is TGTGCCAGCAGTTACGGGATTTACGGTGAAGCTTTCTTT. Protein product: CASSYGIYGEAFF.

This clonotype has just one count. V and J are TRBV4-2 and TRBJ1-5, with TRBD1 as a possible D gene (5 bases). The germline CDR1 and CDR2 sequences are LGHNA and YNFKEQ. Trimming stripped 4 bases from V and 5 bases from J, with 9 bases between. The length of the CDR3 is 13 residues. The CDR3 protein is CASSPGLDQPQHF. The DNA of the CDR3 is TGTGCCAGCAGCCCGGGGCTGGATCAGCCCCAGCATTTT.

In this sample, this clonotype turned up many times. This chain uses TRBV10-3 with TRBJ2-1, with 9 bases lining up with TRBD2. The CDR3 runs to 15 residues. Germline lookup yields CDR1 ENHRY and CDR2 SYGVKD. V lost 9 bases to trimming and J lost 0 bases; unmatched junction nucleotides: 6. The CDR3 protein is CAISGGGASYNEQFF. DNA for the CDR3: TGTGCCATTTCCGGCGGGGGGGCCTCCTACAATGAGCAGTTCTTC.

The rearrangement joins TRBV7-7 to TRBJ2-6; 8 nucleotides match TRBD2. The length of the CDR3 is 13 residues. CDR1 and CDR2 from the germline V gene are SSHAT and FNYEAQ (reference sequence). The CDR3 DNA sequence: TGTGCTAGCGGGAATCCTGGGGCCAACGTCCTGACTTTC. Amino acid sequence: CASGNPGANVLTF.

The rearrangement uses TRBV4-2 and TRBJ2-3; D is possibly TRBD2 (7 bases). There are 19 residues in the CDR3. The V and J ends lost 0 bases and 2 bases respectively, with 21 bases between them. Per germline, CDR1 LGHNA and CDR2 YNFKEQ. This CDR3 reads CASSQDGGGASTYTDTQYF. The CDR3 nucleotides read TGTGCCAGCAGCCAAGATGGAGGGGGGGCCTCAACGTACACAGATACGCAGTATTTT.

This clonotype has a handful of counts. This rearrangement joins TRBV9 to TRBJ2-5; the match to TRBD2 covers 7 bases. The V segment lost 0 bases and the J segment 5 bases; nucleotides outside the gene matches: 7. Per germline, CDR1 SGDLS and CDR2 YYNGEE. CDR3 length equals 15 residues. The CDR3 DNA is TGTGCCAGCAGCGTAGTCCCTAGCGGCTCTGAGACCCAGTACTTC. Its translation: CASSVVPSGSETQYF.

This clonotype turned up a few times. V usage is TRBV20-1 and J usage is TRBJ2-3; 15 bases align to TRBD2. The CDR3 consists of 18 residues. Germline V gene lookup returns CDR1 DFQATT and CDR2 SNEGSKA (reference sequence). Losses at the gene ends were 6 bases for V and 3 bases for J; bases not matched to a gene: 13. The CDR3, as DNA: TGCAGTGCACGTTCCCTGGGACTAGCGGGGGGTCGGACAGATACGCAGTATTTT. Encoded protein: CSARSLGLAGGRTDTQYF.

This clonotype was counted a few times. The rearrangement links TRBV7-8 to TRBJ1-3, with 10 bases aligning to TRBD1. Germline V gene sequence: CDR1 SGHVS, CDR2 FQNEAQ. The CDR3 has 17 amino acids. V shed 1 base and J 0 bases; nucleotides not matched to a gene: 3. The CDR3, as DNA: TGTGCCAGCAGCTTAGGGGGACAGGGGTTCTCTGGAAACACCATATATTTT. Protein product: CASSLGGQGFSGNTIYF. The whole variable domain, remainder taken from reference TRBV7-8 and TRBJ1-3, is GAGVSQSPRYKVAKRGQDVALRCDPISGHVSLFWYQQALGQGPEFLTYFQNEAQLDKSGLPSDRFFAERPEGSVSTLKIQRTQQEDSAVYLCASSLGGQGFSGNTIYFGEGSWLTVV.

This clonotype was counted a few times. The V and J genes are TRBV20-1 and TRBJ1-1; 8 bases match TRBD1. The CDR3 is 15 amino acids. In germline, CDR1 is DFQATT, CDR2 SNEGSKA (reference sequence). Unmatched junction bases numbered 7, after V lost 2 bases and J lost 2 bases. The CDR3 bases are TGCAGTGCTAGATCACCGGGACAGGCCAACACTGAAGCTTTCTTT. Protein product: CSARSPGQANTEAFF.

This clonotype occurred a few times. This chain uses TRBV6-5 with TRBJ1-3; D call uncertain. V lost 4 bases to trimming and J lost 0 bases, with 10 bases between them. CDR3 length: 15 residues. Per the germline V gene, CDR1 is MNHEY and CDR2 is SVGAGI. The CDR3 nucleotides read TGTGCCAGCAGTTTGGGTCGGGCCTCTGGAAACACCATATATTTT. This codes for CASSLGRASGNTIYF.

This clonotype was observed a handful of times. The chain couples TRBV28 to TRBJ1-1; TRBD1 might be the D (5 bases). Trimming took 5 bases from V and 6 from J, leaving 10 bases between them. The CDR3 runs to 12 residues. Germline V gene data show CDR1 as MDHEN and CDR2 as SYDVKM. Here the CDR3 DNA reads TGTGCCAGCAGTCCCCTGGGGGCTGAAGCTTTCTTT. Protein product: CASSPLGAEAFF.

The rearrangement joins TRBV3-1 to TRBJ1-2, with D tentatively TRBD1 (6 bases). V was pared by 4 bases and J by 6 bases, with 18 bases between. This CDR3 spans 15 amino acids. Germline lookup yields CDR1 LGHDT and CDR2 YNNKEL (reference sequence). The chain's CDR3 is CASSPTWTAKNGYTF. CDR3 nucleotide sequence: TGTGCCAGCAGCCCAACTTGGACAGCTAAAAATGGCTACACCTTC.

This clonotype was found a few times. The V and J genes are TRBV6-2 or TRBV6-3 and TRBJ2-1, with 11 bases lining up with TRBD1. Trimming took 0 bases from V and 1 from J; bases not matched to a gene: 14. This CDR3 is 21 amino acids long. CDR1 and CDR2 (germline): MNHEY, SVGEGT. The CDR3 here is CASSYSEPGTGGRRSYNEQFF. The CDR3 DNA follows: TGTGCCAGCAGTTACTCGGAACCCGGGACAGGGGGTAGAAGGTCCTACAATGAGCAGTTCTTC.

The chain couples TRBV5-6 to TRBJ2-3; the D gene is possibly TRBD2 (5 bases). CDR1 SGHDT and CDR2 YYEEEE come from the germline V gene. The CDR3 has 16 amino acids. Trimming cost V 0 bases and J 2 bases, with 13 bases left between them. The CDR3 loop reads CASSLADRGFTDTQYF. CDR3 nucleotide sequence: TGTGCCAGCAGCTTGGCCGACCGGGGATTCACAGATACGCAGTATTTT.